The 5 T cell receptor beta chains below were found in one sample sequenced in a study of T cells in Graves' hyperthyroidism and ophthalmopathy. Amplification of TCR beta CDR3 regions used RNA as the template. HTBI primers drove first-round RT-PCR of the TCR CDR3. TCRdb recomputed calls from the multiplex PCR reads with MiXCR, one row per CDR3 protein. The data contain some 620,000 distinct CDR3 sequences, about 16% of them singletons. The source material was blood. These receptors were collected from a woman in her 30s with Graves' hyperthyroidism.

This clonotype appeared a few times. This rearrangement joins TRBV4-1 to TRBJ2-6; 11 bases match TRBD2. The CDR3 is made up of 18 amino acids. CDR1 and CDR2 from the germline V gene are MGHRA and YSYEKL. V lost 4 bases and J lost 0; bases outside the gene matches: 5. The CDR3 DNA follows: TGCGCCAGCAGCCGAGGACTAGCGGGTAGCTCTGGGGCCAACGTCCTGACTTTC. It yields the protein CASSRGLAGSSGANVLTF.

Comments on this clonotype: Lacking the conserved final phenylalanine or tryptophan, this CDR3 likely reflects a read error. The chain is built from TRBV5-6 and TRBJ1-2, with D unclear. Germline V gene data show CDR1 as SGHDT and CDR2 as YYEEEE. The CDR3 consists of 13 residues. The V and J ends lost 0 bases and 5 bases respectively, with 8 bases between them. CDR3 sequence (DNA): TGTGCCAGCAGCTTGGCGTCCGGGTATGGCTACACCCTC. Translating it yields CASSLASGYGYTL.

This clonotype turned up a few times. The CDR3 DNA is TGTGCCAGCTCACCATTTGACCAGCCCCAGCATTTT. This codes for CASSPFDQPQHF. The V call is TRBV18, the J call TRBJ1-5; D gene ambiguous. There are 12 residues in the CDR3. Trimming cost V 2 bases and J 7 bases, with 6 bases left between them. Germline CDR1 is KGHSH and CDR2 is LQKENI.

V is TRBV9 and J is TRBJ2-1; 8 positions agree with TRBD1. The germline V gene has CDR1 SGDLS and CDR2 YYNGEE. Unmatched junction bases numbered 5, after V lost 0 bases and J lost 9 bases. The CDR3 covers 14 residues. In nucleotides, the CDR3 is TGTGCCAGCAGCGTAGGCCAGGGGGCGTTTGAGCAGTTCTTC. This sequence encodes CASSVGQGAFEQFF.

The CDR3 bases are TGTGCCAGCACTGGGCGGCAAAGGAATGAAAAACTGTTTTTT. This gives the protein CASTGRQRNEKLFF. The gene calls are TRBV6-1 and TRBJ1-4; D gene unclear. The ends were cut back, 7 bases at V and 5 bases at J, with 14 bases in the middle. The CDR3 has 14 residues. CDR1 and CDR2 (germline): MNHNS, SASEGT.